The T cell receptor (beta chain) described here comes from a study of T-cell memory formation after mild COVID-19. This clonotype has a handful of counts. The antigen is not known. In TCRdb, the 5' RACE reads were re-called with MiXCR into one record per CDR3 protein. The data contain about 150,000 distinct CDR3 sequences, roughly 31% of them singletons. Study outcomes and limitations: CD4/CD8 balance characterized clones contracting day 15 to 85, and CD4+ skew characterized later expanders. Clones that contracted clustered mainly in CM and EM if CD4+ and in EMRA if CD8+. In second-wave clones peaking day 37, SARS-CoV-2 specificity remained unconfirmed. Pre-infection memory carried some responding clones, suggesting that cross-reactive memory joined.

The V end was cut by 4 bases, the J end by 3 bases, with 11 bases between. In germline, CDR1 is MNHNS, CDR2 SASEGT. The length of the CDR3 is 14 residues. The chain has TRBV6-1 and TRBJ2-3; D gene unclear. The TCR originated in an adult woman who had mild COVID-19 (a few samples of this study predate the infection). Cell type and time point are not known. Sequencing was performed on PBMCs or a T cell subset sorted from them (not recorded which). CDR3 region: CASSASLETDTQYF. The DNA for the CDR3 is TGTGCCAGCAGTGCGAGCCTCGAGACAGATACGCAGTATTTT.